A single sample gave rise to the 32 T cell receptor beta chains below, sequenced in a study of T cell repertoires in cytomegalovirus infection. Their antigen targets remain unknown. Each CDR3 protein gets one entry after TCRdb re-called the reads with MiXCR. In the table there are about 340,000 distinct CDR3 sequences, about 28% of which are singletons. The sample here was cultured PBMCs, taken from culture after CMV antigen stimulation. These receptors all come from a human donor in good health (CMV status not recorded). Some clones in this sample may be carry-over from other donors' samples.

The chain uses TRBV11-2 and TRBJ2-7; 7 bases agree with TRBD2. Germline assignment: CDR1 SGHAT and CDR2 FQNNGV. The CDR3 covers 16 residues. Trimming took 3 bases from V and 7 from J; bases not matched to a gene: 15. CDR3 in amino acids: CASSFWGAGTLREQYF. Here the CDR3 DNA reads TGTGCCAGCAGCTTCTGGGGAGCGGGGACCCTAAGGGAGCAGTACTTC.

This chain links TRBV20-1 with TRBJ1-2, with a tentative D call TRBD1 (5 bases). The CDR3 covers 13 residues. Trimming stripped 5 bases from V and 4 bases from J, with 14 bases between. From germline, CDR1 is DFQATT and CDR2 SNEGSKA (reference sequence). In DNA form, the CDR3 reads TGCAGTGCTGCACAGGTGGCCACCTATGGCTACACCTTC. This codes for CSAAQVATYGYTF.

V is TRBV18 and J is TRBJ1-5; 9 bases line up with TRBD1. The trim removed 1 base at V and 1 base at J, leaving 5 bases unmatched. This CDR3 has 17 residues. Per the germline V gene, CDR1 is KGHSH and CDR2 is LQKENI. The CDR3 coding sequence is TGTGCCAGCTCACCACGCGCCGGGACAGGGAGCAATCAGCCCCAGCATTTT. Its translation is CASSPRAGTGSNQPQHF.

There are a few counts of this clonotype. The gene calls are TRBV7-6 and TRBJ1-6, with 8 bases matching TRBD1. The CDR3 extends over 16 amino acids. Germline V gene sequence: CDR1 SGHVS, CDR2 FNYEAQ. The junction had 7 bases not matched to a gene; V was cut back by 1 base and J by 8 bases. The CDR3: CASSLGTGQVYSPLHF. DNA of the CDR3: TGTGCCAGCAGCTTAGGGACGGGACAGGTCTATTCACCCCTCCACTTT.

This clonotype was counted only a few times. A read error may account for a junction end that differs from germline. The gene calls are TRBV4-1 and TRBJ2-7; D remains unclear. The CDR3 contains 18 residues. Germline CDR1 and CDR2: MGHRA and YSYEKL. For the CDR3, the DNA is TGTGCCAGCAGCCAAGAACCCCCCACTTTTAACCTACCCTACGAGCAGTACTTC. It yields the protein CASSQEPPTFNLPYEQYF.

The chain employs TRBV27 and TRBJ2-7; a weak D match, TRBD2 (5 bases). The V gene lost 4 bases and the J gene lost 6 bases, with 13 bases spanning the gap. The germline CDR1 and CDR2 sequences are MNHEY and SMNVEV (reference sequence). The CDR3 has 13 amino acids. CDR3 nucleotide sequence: TGTGCCAGCAGTTACGGACTCGAGGGCGAGCAGTACTTC. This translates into CASSYGLEGEQYF.

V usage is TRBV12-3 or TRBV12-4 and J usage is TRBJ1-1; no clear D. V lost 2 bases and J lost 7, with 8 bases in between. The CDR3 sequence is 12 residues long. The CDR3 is CASSLPLNEAFF. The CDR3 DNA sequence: TGTGCCAGCAGTTTACCCTTGAATGAAGCTTTCTTT.

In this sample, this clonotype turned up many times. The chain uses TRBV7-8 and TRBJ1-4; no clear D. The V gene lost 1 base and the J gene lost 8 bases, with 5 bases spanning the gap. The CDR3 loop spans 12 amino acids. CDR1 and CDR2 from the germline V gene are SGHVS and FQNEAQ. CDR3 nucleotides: TGTGCCAGCAGCTTAGATGGGGAAAAACTGTTTTTT. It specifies CASSLDGEKLFF.

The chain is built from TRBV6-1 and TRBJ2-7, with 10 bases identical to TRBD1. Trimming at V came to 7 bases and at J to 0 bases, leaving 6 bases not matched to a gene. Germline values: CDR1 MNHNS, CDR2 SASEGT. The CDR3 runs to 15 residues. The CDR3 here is CASTQGQGVSYEQYF. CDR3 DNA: TGTGCCAGCACCCAAGGACAGGGGGTCTCCTACGAGCAGTACTTC.

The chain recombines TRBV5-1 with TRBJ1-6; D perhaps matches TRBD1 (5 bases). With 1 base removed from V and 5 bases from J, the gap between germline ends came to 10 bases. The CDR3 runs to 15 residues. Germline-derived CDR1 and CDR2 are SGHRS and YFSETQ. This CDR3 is CASSLRGQDNSPLHF. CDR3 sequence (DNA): TGCGCCAGCAGCTTGCGAGGACAAGATAATTCACCCCTCCACTTT.

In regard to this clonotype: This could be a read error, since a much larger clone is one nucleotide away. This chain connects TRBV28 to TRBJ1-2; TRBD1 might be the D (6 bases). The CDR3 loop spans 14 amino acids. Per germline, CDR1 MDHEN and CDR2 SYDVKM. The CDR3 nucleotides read TGTGCCTGCAGTCTCTTGGACAGCGGCTATGGCTACACCTTC. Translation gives CACSLLDSGYGYTF.

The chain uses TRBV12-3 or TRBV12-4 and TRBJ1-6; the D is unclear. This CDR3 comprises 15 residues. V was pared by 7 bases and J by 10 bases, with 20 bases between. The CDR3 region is CASKTSGQVGSPLHF. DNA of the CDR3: TGTGCCAGCAAAACGTCTGGGCAGGTCGGCTCACCCCTCCACTTT.

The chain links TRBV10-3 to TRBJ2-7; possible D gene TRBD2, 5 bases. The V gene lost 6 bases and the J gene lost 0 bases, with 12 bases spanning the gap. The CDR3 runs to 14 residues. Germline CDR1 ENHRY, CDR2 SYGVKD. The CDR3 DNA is TGTGCCATCAGAGCGGACCGGGGCTCCTACGAGCAGTACTTC. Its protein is CAIRADRGSYEQYF.

For the CDR3, the DNA is TGTGCCAGCAGCTGTGATGTCACTGGCGCTTTCTTT. Translating it yields CASSCDVTGAFF. The rearrangement joins TRBV7-8 to TRBJ1-1; D uncertain. The ends were cut back, 4 bases at V and 11 bases at J, with 14 bases in the middle. The germline V gene encodes CDR1 SGHVS and CDR2 FQNEAQ. The CDR3 sequence is 12 residues long.

CDR3 sequence (DNA): TGTGCCACCAGTGATGGTAGGCAGGGAATATCCTACAATGAGCAGTTCTTC. This codes for CATSDGRQGISYNEQFF. This chain joins TRBV24-1 and TRBJ2-1, with a weak D call TRBD1 (5 bases). Looked up from germline, CDR1 is KGHDR and CDR2 is SFDVKD. This CDR3 is 17 amino acids long. The V end was cut by 3 bases, the J end by 1 base, with 15 bases between.

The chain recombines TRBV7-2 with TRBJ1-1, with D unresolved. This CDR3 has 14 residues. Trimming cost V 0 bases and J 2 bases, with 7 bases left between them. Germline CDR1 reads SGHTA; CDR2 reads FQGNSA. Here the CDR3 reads CASSLATDNTEAFF. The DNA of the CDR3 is TGTGCCAGCAGCTTAGCGACCGATAACACTGAAGCTTTCTTT.

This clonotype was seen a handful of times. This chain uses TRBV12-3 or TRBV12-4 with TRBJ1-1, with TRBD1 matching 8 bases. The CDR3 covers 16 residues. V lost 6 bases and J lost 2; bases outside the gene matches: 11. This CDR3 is CASSPIDRGENTEAFF. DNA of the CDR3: TGTGCCAGCAGCCCTATAGACAGGGGCGAAAACACTGAAGCTTTCTTT.

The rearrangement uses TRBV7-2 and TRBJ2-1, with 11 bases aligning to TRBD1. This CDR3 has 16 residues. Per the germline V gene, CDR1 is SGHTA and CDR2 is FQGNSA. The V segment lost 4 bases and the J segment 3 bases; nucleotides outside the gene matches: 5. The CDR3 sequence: CASSSAGTGGYNEQFF. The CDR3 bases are TGTGCCAGCAGCTCCGCCGGGACAGGGGGCTACAATGAGCAGTTCTTC. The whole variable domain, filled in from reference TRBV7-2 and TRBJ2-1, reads GAGVSQSPSNKVTEKGKDVELRCDPISGHTALYWYRQSLGQGLEFLIYFQGNSAPDKSGLPSDRFSAERTGGSVSTLTIQRTQQEDSAVYLCASSSAGTGGYNEQFFGPGTRLTVL.

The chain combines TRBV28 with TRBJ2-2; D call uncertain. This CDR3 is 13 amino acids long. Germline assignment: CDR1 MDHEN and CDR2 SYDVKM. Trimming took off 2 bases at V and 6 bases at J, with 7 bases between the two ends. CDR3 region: CASSLGQAGELFF. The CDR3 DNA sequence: TGTGCCAGCAGTTTAGGGCAGGCCGGGGAGCTGTTTTTT.

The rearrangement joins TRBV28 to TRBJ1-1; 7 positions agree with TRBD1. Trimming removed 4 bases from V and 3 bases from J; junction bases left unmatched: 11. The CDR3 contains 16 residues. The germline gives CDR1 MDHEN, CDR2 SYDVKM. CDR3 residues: CASSSYPQGLDTEAFF. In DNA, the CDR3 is TGTGCCAGCAGTTCCTACCCACAGGGGCTGGACACTGAAGCTTTCTTT.

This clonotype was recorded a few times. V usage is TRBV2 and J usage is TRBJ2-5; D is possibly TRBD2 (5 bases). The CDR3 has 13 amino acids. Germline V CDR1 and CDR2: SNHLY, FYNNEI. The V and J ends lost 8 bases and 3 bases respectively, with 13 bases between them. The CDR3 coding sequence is TGTGCCAGCGGGAGAGGAAGAGAAGAGACCCAGTACTTC. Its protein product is CASGRGREETQYF. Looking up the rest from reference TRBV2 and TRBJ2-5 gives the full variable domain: EPEVTQTPSHQVTQMGQEVILRCVPISNHLYFYWYRQILGQKVEFLVSFYNNEISEKSEIFDDQFSVERPDGSNFTLKIRSTKLEDSAMYFCASGRGREETQYFGPGTRLLVL.

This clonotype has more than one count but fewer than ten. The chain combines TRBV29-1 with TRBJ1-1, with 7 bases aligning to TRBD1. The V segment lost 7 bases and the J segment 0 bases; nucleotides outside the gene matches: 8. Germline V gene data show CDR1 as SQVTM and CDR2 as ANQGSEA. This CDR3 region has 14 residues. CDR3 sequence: CSAGQESLNTEAFF. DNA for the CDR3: TGCAGCGCCGGACAGGAGTCATTGAACACTGAAGCTTTCTTT.

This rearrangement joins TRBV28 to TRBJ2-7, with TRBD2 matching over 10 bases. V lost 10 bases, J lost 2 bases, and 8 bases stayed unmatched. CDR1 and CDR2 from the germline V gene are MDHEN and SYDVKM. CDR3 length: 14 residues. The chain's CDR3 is CATLAGGTTYEQYF. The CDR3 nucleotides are TGTGCCACCTTAGCGGGAGGCACAACCTACGAGCAGTACTTC.

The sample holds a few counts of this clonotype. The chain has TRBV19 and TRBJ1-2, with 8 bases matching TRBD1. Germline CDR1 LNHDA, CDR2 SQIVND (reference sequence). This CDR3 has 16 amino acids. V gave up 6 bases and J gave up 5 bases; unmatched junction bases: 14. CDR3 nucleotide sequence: TGTGCCAGTAGCATTGCCCCAGGGGGCGCCGGGTATGGCTACACCTTC. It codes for CASSIAPGGAGYGYTF. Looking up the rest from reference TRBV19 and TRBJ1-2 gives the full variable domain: DGGITQSPKYLFRKEGQNVTLSCEQNLNHDAMYWYRQDPGQGLRLIYYSQIVNDFQKGDIAEGYSVSREKKESFPLTVTSAQKNPTAFYLCASSIAPGGAGYGYTFGSGTRLTVV.

CDR3: CASSMTGGSGNTIYF. In nucleotides, the CDR3 is TGTGCCAGTAGCATGACAGGAGGCTCTGGAAACACCATATATTTT. This chain connects TRBV19 to TRBJ1-3, with D maybe TRBD1 (6 bases). Germline V CDR1 and CDR2: LNHDA, SQIVND (reference sequence). Deletions cut 6 bases from V and 0 bases from J, with 12 bases between. CDR3 length: 15 amino acids.

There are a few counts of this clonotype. This CDR3 reads CASSEFWQGTEAFF. For the CDR3, the DNA is TGTGCCAGCAGTGAATTTTGGCAGGGGACTGAAGCTTTCTTT. The chain joins TRBV6-1 to TRBJ1-1; TRBD1 might be the D (6 bases). CDR1 and CDR2 from the germline V gene are MNHNS and SASEGT. Trimming took 2 bases from V and 5 from J, leaving 12 bases between them. CDR3 size: 14 residues.

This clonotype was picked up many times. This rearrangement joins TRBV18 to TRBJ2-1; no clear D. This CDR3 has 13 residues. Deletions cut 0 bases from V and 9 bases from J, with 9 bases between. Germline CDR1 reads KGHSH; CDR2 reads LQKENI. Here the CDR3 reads CASSPPTGAEQFF. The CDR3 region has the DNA TGTGCCAGCTCACCACCGACCGGTGCTGAGCAGTTCTTC. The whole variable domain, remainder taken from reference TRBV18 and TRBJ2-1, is NAGVMQNPRHLVRRRGQEARLRCSPMKGHSHVYWYRQLPEEGLKFMVYLQKENIIDESGMPKERFSAEFPKEGPSILRIQQVVRGDSAAYFCASSPPTGAEQFFGPGTRLTVL.

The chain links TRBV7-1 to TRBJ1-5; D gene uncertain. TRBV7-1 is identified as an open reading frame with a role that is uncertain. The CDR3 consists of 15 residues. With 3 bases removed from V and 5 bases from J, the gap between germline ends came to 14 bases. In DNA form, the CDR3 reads TGTGCCAGCAGCTCCGGACGGGAGATACATCAGCCCCAGCATTTT. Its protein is CASSSGREIHQPQHF.

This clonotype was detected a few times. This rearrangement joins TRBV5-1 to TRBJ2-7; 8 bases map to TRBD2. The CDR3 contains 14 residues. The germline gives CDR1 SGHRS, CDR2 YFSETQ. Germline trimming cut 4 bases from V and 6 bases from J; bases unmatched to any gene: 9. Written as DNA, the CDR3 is TGCGCCAGCAGCCCCCGACTAGCGAGTACCGAGCAGTACTTC. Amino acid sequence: CASSPRLASTEQYF.

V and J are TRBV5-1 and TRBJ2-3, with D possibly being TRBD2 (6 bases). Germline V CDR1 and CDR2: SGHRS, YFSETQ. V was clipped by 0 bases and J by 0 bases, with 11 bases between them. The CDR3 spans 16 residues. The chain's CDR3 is CASSLGSGSSTDTQYF. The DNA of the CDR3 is TGCGCCAGCAGCTTGGGAAGCGGGTCTAGCACAGATACGCAGTATTTT.

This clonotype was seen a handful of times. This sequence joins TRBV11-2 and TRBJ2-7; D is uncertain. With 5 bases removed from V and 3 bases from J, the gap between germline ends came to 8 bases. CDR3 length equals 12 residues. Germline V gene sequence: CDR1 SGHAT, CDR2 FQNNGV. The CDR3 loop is CASSRERYEQYF. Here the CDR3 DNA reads TGTGCCAGCAGCCGAGAACGCTACGAGCAGTACTTC.

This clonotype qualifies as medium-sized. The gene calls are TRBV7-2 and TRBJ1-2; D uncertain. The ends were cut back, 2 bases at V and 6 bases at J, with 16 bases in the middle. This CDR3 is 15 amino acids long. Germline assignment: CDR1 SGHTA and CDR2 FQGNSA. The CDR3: CASSLRSGGKNGYTF. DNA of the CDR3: TGTGCCAGCAGCTTAAGGTCAGGCGGAAAAAATGGCTACACCTTC.